This T cell receptor beta chain is drawn from a study of cytomegalovirus exposure and HLA in healthy donors. Findings and caveats of the study: In a later analysis, most CMV-associated TCR beta chains appeared HLA-restricted.

Trimming took 2 bases from V and 1 from J, leaving 5 bases between them. The CDR3 is 13 residues long. Germline V lookup: CDR1 MNHEY, CDR2 SVGAGI. A few counts support this clone. No antigen is known for it. The same CDR3 also results from other DNA sequences found in this sample. Primers for the PCR totalled 60 Vbeta and 13 Jbeta. Here immunoSEQ multiplex PCR was the method, and the copy in TCRdb shows in-frame clones only, minus some. In the table there are about 120,000 clones, under 90% of which are singletons. The chain carries TRBV6-5 and TRBJ1-1; D gene ambiguous. Material: PBMCs. This receptor was obtained from a woman between 40 and 55 years old in good health and CMV-seronegative. In DNA form, the CDR3 reads TGTGCCAGCAGTTACGGCGGGAACACTGAAGCTTTCTTT. This gives the protein CASSYGGNTEAFF.